The text below deals with one T cell receptor beta chain. The data were obtained in a study of T-cell reconstitution after alpha-beta-depleted transplantation in children. Trimming pared 5 bases from V and 5 bases from J, leaving 19 bases between. The germline CDR1 and CDR2 sequences are SEHNR and FQNEAQ (reference sequence). The CDR3 covers 16 residues. As it was prepared, the TCRbeta library received unique molecular identifiers. In TCRdb, the PCR reads were re-called with MiXCR into one record per CDR3 protein. The sample records some 490,000 distinct CDR3 sequences, around 13% being singletons. The receptor was isolated from a human donor who donated a stem cell graft to a child with combined immunodeficiency. The rearrangement joins TRBV7-9 to TRBJ2-1, with D tentatively TRBD2 (6 bases). The sequencing here drew on PBMCs from the stem cell graft donor, taken from the stem cell graft. DNA of the CDR3: TGTGCCAGCAGCGCCCCCCCGTTGGGACTTCACAATGAGCAGTTCTTC. This encodes CASSAPPLGLHNEQFF.